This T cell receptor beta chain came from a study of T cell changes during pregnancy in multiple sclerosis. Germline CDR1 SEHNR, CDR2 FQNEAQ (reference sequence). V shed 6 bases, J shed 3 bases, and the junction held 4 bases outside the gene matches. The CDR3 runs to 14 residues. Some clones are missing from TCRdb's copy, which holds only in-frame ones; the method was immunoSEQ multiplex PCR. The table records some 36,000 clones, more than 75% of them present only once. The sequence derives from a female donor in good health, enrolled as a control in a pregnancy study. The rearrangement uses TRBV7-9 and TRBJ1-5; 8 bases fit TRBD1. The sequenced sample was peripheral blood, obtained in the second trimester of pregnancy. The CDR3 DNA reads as TGTGCCAGCAGTCGGACAGGGAACAATCAGCCCCAGCATTTT. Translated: CASSRTGNNQPQHF. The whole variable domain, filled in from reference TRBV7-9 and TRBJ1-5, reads DTGVSQNPRHKITKRGQNVTFRCDPISEHNRLYWYRQTLGQGPEFLTYFQNEAQLEKSRLLSDRFSAERPKGSFSTLEIQRTEQGDSAMYLCASSRTGNNQPQHFGDGTRLSIL.